This TCR beta chain comes out of a study of identical twins. The CDR3 extends over 16 amino acids. The J segment lost 5 bases and the V segment lost 3 bases, leaving 13 bases of the junction unmatched. The V gene's germline CDR1 is DFQATT and CDR2 SNEGSKA (reference sequence). TCRdb re-called the 5' RACE reads with MiXCR, one entry per CDR3 protein. This sample yields hundreds of thousands of distinct CDR3 sequences, of which less than 10% are seen a single time; roughly 0.97% belongs to the top ten. The same sample was also used in a study of yellow fever vaccine responses in identical twins.

The chain couples TRBV20-1 to TRBJ2-5; 9 bases are shared with TRBD2. The clonotype was recovered from a woman aged 18-29 years in good health. Sequencing used PBMCs. This CDR3 reads CSASSQREAARETQYF. DNA of the CDR3: TGCAGTGCTAGTAGCCAGCGGGAGGCAGCCAGGGAGACCCAGTACTTC.